The rows below give T cell receptor beta chains drawn from one sample of a study of technical replicates of blood from a handful of donors. Sequenced by immunoSEQ multiplex PCR; TCRdb stores in-frame clones only, minus some. The table includes tens of thousands of clones, 85% to 95% detected once. The sequenced sample consisted of T cells isolated from PBMCs. The receptors shown here come from a human donor in good health. Each CDR3 is given without its conserved first and last residue.

CDR3	V	J
ASSSGLAGNTGELF	TRBV7-9	TRBJ2-2
ASSHFFEQF	TRBV25-1	TRBJ2-1
ASSPRTSSGELF	TRBV4-1	TRBJ2-2
ASSVVGSGGYNEQF	TRBV9	TRBJ2-1
AWRQGPSYEQY	TRBV30	TRBJ2-7
ASSHTIGTSGRMTGELF	TRBV4-1	TRBJ2-2
ASSPRDFGPF	TRBV7-9	TRBJ1-1
ASKGAYTEAF	TRBV5-6	TRBJ1-1
ASSPARTGDHSNQPQH	TRBV18	TRBJ1-5
ASSLGTGGEAF	TRBV5-1	TRBJ1-1
ASSLPLQGGTDTQY	TRBV28	TRBJ2-3
ASRARLYEQY	TRBV6-6	TRBJ2-7
ASSMYPSGRASEQF	TRBV19	TRBJ2-1
ASSLGFRAMNTEAF	TRBV5-1	TRBJ1-1
ASSFRRVDLNQPQH	TRBV5-6	TRBJ1-5
SVRGTGGRSSYEQY	TRBV29-1	TRBJ2-7
ASSTVGGQPQH	TRBV6-5	TRBJ1-5
ASSLRGAQGSPLH	TRBV5-1	TRBJ1-6
ASSERQSNQPQH	TRBV6-1	TRBJ1-5
ASSLGTEAF	TRBV14	TRBJ1-1
ASSFNGATGGEQY	TRBV11-2	TRBJ2-7
ASSWVRGLVNNEQF	TRBV5-6	TRBJ2-1
ASSQVPLGGATNEKLF	TRBV4-1	TRBJ1-4
ASSLTNQPQH	TRBV28	TRBJ1-5
ATAIDRTDTQY	TRBV15	TRBJ2-3
ASSAGTGANVLT	TRBV2	TRBJ2-6
ASSFSPRDRGTGELF	TRBV7-3	TRBJ2-2
ASKLFGRQGHSPLH	TRBV7-8	TRBJ1-6
ASSYGGWNTEAF	TRBV6-6	TRBJ1-1
ASSGPGGRTYEQY	TRBV6-1	TRBJ2-7
ASSQDPTGGYQPQH	TRBV4-1	TRBJ1-5
ASKGQRFYEQY	TRBV27	TRBJ2-7
ASSLGSYGATEAF	TRBV5-1	TRBJ1-1
ASSLVRGRTTAF	TRBV5-1	TRBJ1-1
ASSIGSRRNYGYT	TRBV19	TRBJ1-2
ASSFNSGRDDGGYT	TRBV11-3	TRBJ1-2
ASSSSTGGNGYT	TRBV28	TRBJ1-2
ASSYRGRETQY	TRBV5-4	TRBJ2-5
ASSEENRGRGEAF	TRBV6-1	TRBJ1-1
ASSHRRTVDNEQF	TRBV7-2	TRBJ2-1
ASSRTSGSTDTQY	TRBV6-5	TRBJ2-3
ASSLGGNTEAF	TRBV4-1	TRBJ1-1
SVEGERGTGLPEAF	TRBV29-1	TRBJ1-1
AISELGDNEQF	TRBV10-3	TRBJ2-1
ASSYRVGNTEAF	TRBV6-5	TRBJ1-1
AISGGTGLNPPYEQY	TRBV10-3	TRBJ2-7
ASSHLPTGDGTDTQY	TRBV4-2	TRBJ2-3
AWSYTANTEAF	TRBV30	TRBJ1-1
ASSFGQASTDTQY	TRBV7-6	TRBJ2-3
AWSRGDGVRADEQY	TRBV30	TRBJ2-7
ASSPGTSGAYQETQY	TRBV7-9	TRBJ2-5
ASSQDSHFYEQY	TRBV27	TRBJ2-7
ASSSYQVRNEQF	TRBV5-6	TRBJ2-1
ASSSGGGSSYNEQF	TRBV7-9	TRBJ2-1
ASSLREEQF	TRBV5-1	TRBJ2-1
ASSDLAGDRDTQY	TRBV6-4	TRBJ2-3
ASSSDRGGGTEAF	TRBV27	TRBJ1-1
ASSTSPLSDRGRGDTQY	TRBV13	TRBJ2-3